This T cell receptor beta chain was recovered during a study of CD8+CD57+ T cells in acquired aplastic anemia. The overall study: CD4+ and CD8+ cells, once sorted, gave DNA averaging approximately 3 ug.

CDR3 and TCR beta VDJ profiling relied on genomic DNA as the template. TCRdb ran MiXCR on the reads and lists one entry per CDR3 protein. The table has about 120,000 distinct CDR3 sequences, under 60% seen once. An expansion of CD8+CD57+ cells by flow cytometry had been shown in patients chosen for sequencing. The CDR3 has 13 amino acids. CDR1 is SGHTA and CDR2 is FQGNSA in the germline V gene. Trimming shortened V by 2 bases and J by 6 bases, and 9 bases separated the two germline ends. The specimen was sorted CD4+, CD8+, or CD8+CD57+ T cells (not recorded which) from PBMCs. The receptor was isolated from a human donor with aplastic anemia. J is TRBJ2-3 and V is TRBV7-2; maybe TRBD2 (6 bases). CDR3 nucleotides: TGTGCCAGCAGCTTATGGGGGAGGGATACGCAGTATTTT. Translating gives CASSLWGRDTQYF. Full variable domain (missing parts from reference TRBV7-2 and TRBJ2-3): GAGVSQSPSNKVTEKGKDVELRCDPISGHTALYWYRQSLGQGLEFLIYFQGNSAPDKSGLPSDRFSAERTGGSVSTLTIQRTQQEDSAVYLCASSLWGRDTQYFGPGTRLTVL.